What follows describes a single T cell receptor beta chain. These data originate in a study of control samples from healthy donors and cancer patients. V was cut by 1 base and J by 3 bases, with 3 bases left in between. The CDR3 runs 12 residues. Germline assignment: CDR1 SEHNR and CDR2 FQNEAQ (reference sequence). Some clones are missing from TCRdb's copy, which holds only in-frame ones; the method was immunoSEQ multiplex PCR. The table has 65,000 to 100,000 clones, around 87% seen once; the top ten hold about 18%. The rearrangement links TRBV7-9 to TRBJ1-2; D remains unclear. Specimen: blood. The TCR sequence derives from a man aged 50 to 60 in good health. CDR3 sequence (DNA): TGTGCCAGCAGCTTAGTCGACTATGGCTACACCTTC. Its translation is CASSLVDYGYTF.